This T cell receptor beta chain was observed in a study of blood T cells in healthy people across ages. The authors ran a second PCR of about 7 to 11 cycles using a sample-barcoded 5' primer and a J-beta primer mix. Each cDNA molecule, via a template-switch adaptor with 12 random nucleotides, was tagged. Sequencing yielded, for each sample, at least 3 million paired-end reads carrying CDR3. In TCRdb, the 5' RACE reads were re-called with MiXCR into one record per CDR3 protein. The sample includes over 1,500,000 distinct CDR3 sequences, approximately 50% of them seen just once. Investigators took around 11 milliliters of peripheral blood from every donor. Study-level findings and limits: Roughly linear age-related decline in beta diversity appeared, significant by age about 40.

In the case of this clonotype: The antigen is unknown.

Per germline, CDR1 MNHEY and CDR2 SVGAGI. The CDR3 sequence is 15 residues long. The source of this sequence is a woman aged 40 to 50 in good health. The sample consisted of blood. J is TRBJ2-4 and V is TRBV6-5; D possibly corresponds to TRBD1 (5 bases). Near its end, the DNA agrees better with TRBJ2-7, so the J call may be wrong. The chain's CDR3 is CASSYSQGKGYEQYF. CDR3 nucleotide sequence: TGTGCCAGCAGTTACTCGCAGGGAAAGGGGTACGAGCAGTACTTC.